The rows below give T cell receptor beta chains drawn from one sample of a study of CD8 T cells in Susac syndrome. One entry per CDR3 protein, called by TCRdb with MiXCR from the immunoSEQ multiplex PCR reads. This sample carries about 200,000 distinct CDR3 sequences, just under 95% of them seen once, and the ten largest clones take 0.082%. The sequenced sample was CD4+ T cells from PBMCs. All receptors come from a human donor with multiple sclerosis. Both conserved end residues are part of each CDR3. Fields, in order: V gene, clone size, D gene, J gene, CDR3 DNA, CDR3 protein. D genes are given only for firm matches. Where a row states a size, it is once, few, many or the class of an expanded clone; other rows omit it.

V gene: TRBV29-1; clone size: -; D gene: -; J gene: TRBJ1-1; CDR3 DNA: TGCAGCGCTGGCAGGATCGTTCCCATGAACACTGAAGCTTTCTTT; CDR3 protein: CSAGRIVPMNTEAFF
V gene: TRBV30; clone size: -; D gene: TRBD1; J gene: TRBJ1-1; CDR3 DNA: TGTGCCTGGAGTGTTGACAGGGCTGCTTTCTTT; CDR3 protein: CAWSVDRAAFF
V gene: TRBV12-5; clone size: -; D gene: TRBD1; J gene: TRBJ2-1; CDR3 DNA: TGTGCTAGTGGTTTGGATGGACAGGGAAGCGATGAGCAGTTCTTC; CDR3 protein: CASGLDGQGSDEQFF
V gene: TRBV30; clone size: -; D gene: -; J gene: TRBJ1-3; CDR3 DNA: TGTGCCACGACAGTCTCTGGAAACACCATATATTTT; CDR3 protein: CATTVSGNTIYF
V gene: TRBV12-3/TRBV12-4; clone size: -; D gene: -; J gene: TRBJ1-1; CDR3 DNA: TGTGCCAGCAGTCCGAGGCAGGGCTCGAACACTGAAGCTTTCTTT; CDR3 protein: CASSPRQGSNTEAFF
V gene: TRBV15; clone size: -; D gene: -; J gene: TRBJ2-1; CDR3 DNA: TGTGCCACCAGATTAGGGCGGGGCCGGGGTGAGCAGTTCTTC; CDR3 protein: CATRLGRGRGEQFF
V gene: TRBV19; clone size: -; D gene: TRBD1; J gene: TRBJ1-2; CDR3 DNA: TGTGCCAGTAGACCTGCGGGACAGCCGAACTATGGCTACACCTTC; CDR3 protein: CASRPAGQPNYGYTF
V gene: TRBV20-1; clone size: -; D gene: -; J gene: TRBJ1-1; CDR3 DNA: TGCAGTGTTCGCTATGGGCAAGGAATGAACACTGAAGCTTTCTTT; CDR3 protein: CSVRYGQGMNTEAFF
V gene: TRBV15; clone size: -; D gene: -; J gene: TRBJ2-5; CDR3 DNA: TGTGCCACCAGCAGAGCCAGGGCCCAAGAGACCCAGTACTTC; CDR3 protein: CATSRARAQETQYF
V gene: TRBV7-9; clone size: -; D gene: -; J gene: TRBJ1-2; CDR3 DNA: TGTGCCAGCAGCTTAGGGGGGGATTCTAACTATGGCTACACCTTC; CDR3 protein: CASSLGGDSNYGYTF
V gene: TRBV20-1; clone size: -; D gene: -; J gene: TRBJ2-1; CDR3 DNA: TGCAGTGCTAGAGGCGGGGCTGAGAACAATGAGCAGTTCTTC; CDR3 protein: CSARGGAENNEQFF
V gene: TRBV27; clone size: -; D gene: -; J gene: TRBJ1-2; CDR3 DNA: TGTGCCAGCAGTCCCAGGGGTTGGGTGAACTATGGCTACACCTTC; CDR3 protein: CASSPRGWVNYGYTF
V gene: TRBV12-3/TRBV12-4; clone size: -; D gene: -; J gene: TRBJ2-5; CDR3 DNA: TGTGCCAGCAGTTACCTCGGGGATCAAGAGACCCAGTACTTC; CDR3 protein: CASSYLGDQETQYF
V gene: TRBV9; clone size: -; D gene: TRBD2; J gene: TRBJ2-3; CDR3 DNA: TGTGCCAGCAGCGTCCTAGCGGGGGGTACAGGGACGCAGTATTTT; CDR3 protein: CASSVLAGGTGTQYF
V gene: TRBV4-2; clone size: -; D gene: TRBD1; J gene: TRBJ2-3; CDR3 DNA: TGTGCCAGTAACAGGGGGCGTACAGATACGCAGTATTTT; CDR3 protein: CASNRGRTDTQYF
V gene: TRBV9; clone size: -; D gene: -; J gene: TRBJ1-1; CDR3 DNA: TGTGCCAGCAGTGGGGACCCCTTTGGGACTGAAGCTTTCTTT; CDR3 protein: CASSGDPFGTEAFF
V gene: TRBV5-1; clone size: -; D gene: TRBD2; J gene: TRBJ2-3; CDR3 DNA: TGCGCCAGCAGCTTGGAGGGACTAGCGGTAACAGATACGCAGTATTTT; CDR3 protein: CASSLEGLAVTDTQYF
V gene: TRBV29-1; clone size: -; D gene: -; J gene: TRBJ2-3; CDR3 DNA: TGCAGCGTCTTCAGGCCGTACACAGATACGCAGTATTTT; CDR3 protein: CSVFRPYTDTQYF
V gene: TRBV3-1; clone size: once; D gene: -; J gene: TRBJ2-1; CDR3 DNA: TGTGCCAGCAGCCGCGAACAGGGCCACAATGAGCAGTTCTTC; CDR3 protein: CASSREQGHNEQFF
V gene: TRBV29-1; clone size: -; D gene: -; J gene: TRBJ2-2; CDR3 DNA: TGCAGCGTTGCGTTGGGGGGGAACACCGGGGAGCTGTTTTTT; CDR3 protein: CSVALGGNTGELFF
V gene: TRBV20-1; clone size: -; D gene: TRBD2; J gene: TRBJ2-3; CDR3 DNA: TGCAGCTTACTAGCGACTAGCACAGATACGCAGTATTTT; CDR3 protein: CSLLATSTDTQYF
V gene: TRBV20-1; clone size: -; D gene: -; J gene: TRBJ1-5; CDR3 DNA: TGCAGTGCTAGAGTTGGAGGGGATTTCGGTCAGCCCCAGCATTTT; CDR3 protein: CSARVGGDFGQPQHF
V gene: TRBV20-1; clone size: -; D gene: TRBD2; J gene: TRBJ2-5; CDR3 DNA: TGCAGTGCTAGTTACCCTAGCGGGGGGAAAGAGACCCAGTACTTC; CDR3 protein: CSASYPSGGKETQYF
V gene: TRBV18; clone size: -; D gene: -; J gene: TRBJ1-6; CDR3 DNA: TGTGCCAGCTCTTCTCTCGGGTCAGATTCACCCCTCCACTTT; CDR3 protein: CASSSLGSDSPLHF
V gene: TRBV5-4; clone size: -; D gene: -; J gene: TRBJ1-4; CDR3 DNA: TGTGCCAGCAGCTCCCTTGGGGCCACTAATGAAAAACTGTTTTTT; CDR3 protein: CASSSLGATNEKLFF
V gene: TRBV5-1; clone size: -; D gene: -; J gene: TRBJ2-6; CDR3 DNA: TGCGCCAGCAGCTCCTCCGAGACCGGGGCCAACGTCCTGACTTTC; CDR3 protein: CASSSSETGANVLTF
V gene: TRBV2; clone size: -; D gene: -; J gene: TRBJ2-7; CDR3 DNA: TGTGCCAGCAGGACCATCTCCTACGAGCAGTACTTC; CDR3 protein: CASRTISYEQYF
V gene: TRBV29-1; clone size: -; D gene: TRBD2; J gene: TRBJ2-5; CDR3 DNA: TGCAGCGTTGGCCGGAGGCTAGCGGGGGGCCCCTCGTACCAAGAGACCCAGTACTTC; CDR3 protein: CSVGRRLAGGPSYQETQYF
V gene: TRBV29-1; clone size: -; D gene: -; J gene: TRBJ2-4; CDR3 DNA: TGCAGCGTTGAGTCCAGGGAACGGAACATTCAGTACTTC; CDR3 protein: CSVESRERNIQYF
V gene: TRBV14; clone size: -; D gene: -; J gene: TRBJ2-1; CDR3 DNA: TGTGCCAGCAGCCGGGACTTCAACAATGAGCAGTTCTTC; CDR3 protein: CASSRDFNNEQFF
V gene: TRBV19; clone size: -; D gene: -; J gene: TRBJ1-6; CDR3 DNA: TGTGCCAGCCGCCAGACAGTAGGACCCCTCCACTTT; CDR3 protein: CASRQTVGPLHF
V gene: TRBV30; clone size: -; D gene: -; J gene: TRBJ1-2; CDR3 DNA: TGTGCCTCAGCGAAGGGGAGGGACTATGGCTACACCTTC; CDR3 protein: CASAKGRDYGYTF
V gene: TRBV20-1; clone size: -; D gene: -; J gene: TRBJ2-3; CDR3 DNA: TGCAGTGCTAGAGATCCCCGTAGTTCGGTCCTCACAGATACGCAGTATTTT; CDR3 protein: CSARDPRSSVLTDTQYF
V gene: TRBV5-1; clone size: once; D gene: TRBD1; J gene: TRBJ1-5; CDR3 DNA: TGCGCCAGCAGCTTGGCCGGCGGACAGGGGGGGCCCCAGCATTTT; CDR3 protein: CASSLAGGQGGPQHF